This is a list of T cell receptor beta chains from one sample in a study of blood T cell repertoires in COVID-19. Sequencing used immunoSEQ multiplex PCR; TCRdb keeps in-frame clones, though not all of them. Of roughly 180,000 clones listed, roughly 90% are singletons. The sample consisted of peripheral blood. The receptor set was obtained from a man aged 65 to 79 with active or convalescent COVID-19. Both conserved end residues are part of each CDR3. A D gene is named only where the DNA matches it firmly. Clone size is not always given. Where it is, it says once, few, many or a class for expanded clones.

CDR3 length: 16; clone size: -; D gene: TRBD1; J gene: TRBJ1-2; V gene: TRBV28; CDR3 protein: CASSLISAGQQGGYTF; CDR3 DNA: TGTGCCAGCAGTTTAATCTCTGCAGGCCAACAGGGGGGCTACACCTTC
CDR3 length: 16; clone size: -; D gene: TRBD1; J gene: TRBJ1-1; V gene: TRBV24-1; CDR3 protein: CATRADRGRRKGEAFF; CDR3 DNA: TGTGCCACCAGGGCAGACAGGGGCCGACGGAAGGGTGAAGCTTTCTTT
CDR3 length: 12; clone size: -; D gene: -; J gene: TRBJ2-1; V gene: TRBV20-1; CDR3 protein: CSASSGYNEQFF; CDR3 DNA: TGCAGTGCTAGTTCAGGCTACAATGAGCAGTTCTTC
CDR3 length: 14; clone size: -; D gene: TRBD1; J gene: TRBJ1-1; V gene: TRBV9; CDR3 protein: CASSGHRGQSEAFF; CDR3 DNA: TGTGCCAGCAGCGGACACAGGGGGCAGTCTGAAGCTTTCTTT
CDR3 length: 17; clone size: once; D gene: -; J gene: TRBJ1-3; V gene: TRBV4-3; CDR3 protein: CASSPSWGGAGGNTIYF; CDR3 DNA: TGCGCCAGCAGCCCCTCCTGGGGGGGGGCGGGTGGAAACACCATATATTTT
CDR3 length: 15; clone size: few; D gene: -; J gene: TRBJ2-1; V gene: TRBV29-1; CDR3 protein: CSVEGGTVSYNEQFF; CDR3 DNA: TGCAGCGTTGAAGGCGGGACAGTATCCTACAATGAGCAGTTCTTC
CDR3 length: 13; clone size: -; D gene: -; J gene: TRBJ1-5; V gene: TRBV18; CDR3 protein: CASSPYSNQPQHF; CDR3 DNA: TGTGCCAGCTCACCTTATAGCAATCAGCCCCAGCATTTT
CDR3 length: 13; clone size: once; D gene: TRBD1; J gene: TRBJ1-2; V gene: TRBV28; CDR3 protein: CASSTGGAYGYTF; CDR3 DNA: TGTGCCAGCAGTACAGGGGGCGCATATGGCTACACCTTC
CDR3 length: 14; clone size: -; D gene: -; J gene: TRBJ1-1; V gene: TRBV6-5; CDR3 protein: CASSFGQINTEAFF; CDR3 DNA: TGTGCCAGCAGTTTTGGACAGATTAACACTGAAGCTTTCTTT
CDR3 length: 16; clone size: -; D gene: TRBD1; J gene: TRBJ1-6; V gene: TRBV9; CDR3 protein: CASSVGDRAYNSPLHF; CDR3 DNA: TGTGCCAGCAGCGTTGGGGACAGGGCCTATAATTCACCCCTCCACTTT
CDR3 length: 15; clone size: -; D gene: TRBD1; J gene: TRBJ2-7; V gene: TRBV11-3; CDR3 protein: CASSPGQALTYEQYF; CDR3 DNA: TGTGCCAGCAGCCCCGGACAGGCATTGACCTACGAGCAGTACTTC
CDR3 length: 11; clone size: once; D gene: -; J gene: TRBJ2-3; V gene: TRBV29-1; CDR3 protein: CSVVSPVAQYF; CDR3 DNA: TGCAGCGTTGTGTCACCTGTAGCGCAGTATTTT
CDR3 length: 14; clone size: -; D gene: TRBD1; J gene: TRBJ1-5; V gene: TRBV24-1; CDR3 protein: CATSDRDRNQPQHF; CDR3 DNA: TGTGCCACCAGTGACAGGGACAGAAATCAGCCCCAGCATTTT
CDR3 length: 13; clone size: -; D gene: TRBD1; J gene: TRBJ2-7; V gene: TRBV12-3/TRBV12-4; CDR3 protein: CASLGQGNHEQYF; CDR3 DNA: TGTGCCTCCTTAGGACAGGGAAACCACGAGCAGTACTTC
CDR3 length: 13; clone size: -; D gene: -; J gene: TRBJ1-1; V gene: TRBV12-3/TRBV12-4; CDR3 protein: CASSPQKNTEAFF; CDR3 DNA: TGTGCCAGCAGTCCCCAGAAGAACACTGAAGCTTTCTTT
CDR3 length: 13; clone size: -; D gene: -; J gene: TRBJ1-2; V gene: TRBV10-3; CDR3 protein: CAISIEDHYGYTF; CDR3 DNA: TGTGCCATCAGTATAGAGGATCACTATGGCTACACCTTC
CDR3 length: 15; clone size: -; D gene: -; J gene: TRBJ1-2; V gene: TRBV11-2; CDR3 protein: CASSSGGRSGSGYTF; CDR3 DNA: TGTGCCAGCAGCTCGGGGGGCAGGTCGGGGTCTGGCTACACCTTC
CDR3 length: 14; clone size: -; D gene: TRBD1; J gene: TRBJ1-1; V gene: TRBV9; CDR3 protein: CASSVQGVFAEAFF; CDR3 DNA: TGTGCCAGCAGCGTACAGGGGGTGTTCGCTGAAGCTTTCTTT
CDR3 length: 15; clone size: -; D gene: -; J gene: TRBJ2-1; V gene: TRBV7-3; CDR3 protein: CASSRSRNSNNEQFF; CDR3 DNA: TGTGCCAGCAGCCGGTCCCGAAACTCAAACAATGAGCAGTTCTTC
CDR3 length: 14; clone size: -; D gene: -; J gene: TRBJ2-3; V gene: TRBV18; CDR3 protein: CASSSQGSSDTQYF; CDR3 DNA: TGTGCCAGCTCATCCCAGGGTTCCTCAGATACGCAGTATTTT
CDR3 length: 16; clone size: -; D gene: -; J gene: TRBJ2-5; V gene: TRBV28; CDR3 protein: CASSLGVGPHQETQYF; CDR3 DNA: TGTGCCAGCAGCTTGGGCGTGGGGCCCCACCAAGAGACCCAGTACTTC
CDR3 length: 11; clone size: -; D gene: -; J gene: TRBJ1-1; V gene: TRBV2; CDR3 protein: CASTAETEAFF; CDR3 DNA: TGTGCCAGCACAGCGGAAACTGAAGCTTTCTTT
CDR3 length: 14; clone size: -; D gene: -; J gene: TRBJ2-7; V gene: TRBV18; CDR3 protein: CASSPSPTTYEQYF; CDR3 DNA: TGTGCCAGCTCACCGTCGCCCACAACCTACGAGCAGTACTTC
CDR3 length: 14; clone size: few; D gene: -; J gene: TRBJ1-1; V gene: TRBV5-4; CDR3 protein: CASSFGRTWGGAFF; CDR3 DNA: TGTGCCAGCAGCTTTGGGCGCACCTGGGGAGGAGCTTTCTTT
CDR3 length: 16; clone size: -; D gene: -; J gene: TRBJ2-5; V gene: TRBV7-6; CDR3 protein: CASSSYVRGRSETQYF; CDR3 DNA: TGTGCCAGCAGTTCCTATGTCAGAGGCCGATCGGAGACCCAGTACTTC
CDR3 length: 14; clone size: -; D gene: TRBD1; J gene: TRBJ1-6; V gene: TRBV6-5; CDR3 protein: CASRRQGSVLPLHF; CDR3 DNA: TGTGCCAGCAGAAGACAGGGGTCCGTTTTGCCCCTCCACTTT
CDR3 length: 14; clone size: -; D gene: TRBD1; J gene: TRBJ2-7; V gene: TRBV28; CDR3 protein: CASSLWGQYWGQYF; CDR3 DNA: TGTGCCAGCAGTTTATGGGGACAGTATTGGGGGCAGTACTTC
CDR3 length: 15; clone size: -; D gene: TRBD2; J gene: TRBJ2-1; V gene: TRBV5-1; CDR3 protein: CASSLGLAGNNEQFF; CDR3 DNA: TGCGCCAGCAGCTTGGGCCTAGCGGGAAACAATGAGCAGTTCTTC
CDR3 length: 16; clone size: -; D gene: -; J gene: TRBJ2-2; V gene: TRBV9; CDR3 protein: CASSVAGTSNTGELFF; CDR3 DNA: TGTGCCAGCAGCGTAGCCGGGACATCGAACACCGGGGAGCTGTTTTTT
CDR3 length: 13; clone size: once; D gene: -; J gene: TRBJ1-4; V gene: TRBV5-8; CDR3 protein: CASSLGPQRKLFF; CDR3 DNA: TGTGCCAGCAGCCTGGGGCCACAGAGAAAACTGTTTTTT
CDR3 length: 14; clone size: -; D gene: -; J gene: TRBJ1-2; V gene: TRBV7-2; CDR3 protein: CASSFQGSNYGYTF; CDR3 DNA: TGTGCCAGCAGCTTCCAGGGATCTAACTATGGCTACACCTTC
CDR3 length: 14; clone size: -; D gene: -; J gene: TRBJ1-1; V gene: TRBV19; CDR3 protein: CASSMGRGVGGAFF; CDR3 DNA: TGTGCCAGTAGTATGGGCAGGGGAGTTGGTGGAGCTTTCTTT
CDR3 length: 14; clone size: -; D gene: TRBD2; J gene: TRBJ2-1; V gene: TRBV9; CDR3 protein: CASSPGPGGVEQFF; CDR3 DNA: TGTGCCAGCAGCCCCGGACCGGGGGGGGTTGAGCAGTTCTTC
CDR3 length: 15; clone size: -; D gene: TRBD1; J gene: TRBJ1-1; V gene: TRBV20-1; CDR3 protein: CSASGTGRMNTEAFF; CDR3 DNA: TGCAGTGCTAGTGGGACAGGAAGAATGAACACTGAAGCTTTCTTT
CDR3 length: 13; clone size: -; D gene: TRBD1; J gene: TRBJ1-1; V gene: TRBV3-1/TRBV3-2; CDR3 protein: CASSQLDRPEAFF; CDR3 DNA: TGTGCCAGCAGCCAATTGGACAGGCCGGAAGCTTTCTTT
CDR3 length: 14; clone size: -; D gene: -; J gene: TRBJ1-2; V gene: TRBV13; CDR3 protein: CASSSRTVIYGYTF; CDR3 DNA: TGTGCCAGCAGCTCTCGGACAGTCATCTATGGCTACACCTTC
CDR3 length: 13; clone size: -; D gene: -; J gene: TRBJ2-7; V gene: TRBV4-1; CDR3 protein: CASSPNMPEEQYF; CDR3 DNA: TGCGCCAGCAGCCCAAATATGCCCGAGGAGCAGTACTTC
CDR3 length: 16; clone size: -; D gene: TRBD2; J gene: TRBJ2-1; V gene: TRBV5-1; CDR3 protein: CASSRGAGTPHNEQFF; CDR3 DNA: TGCGCCAGCAGCCGAGGAGCGGGAACCCCTCACAATGAGCAGTTCTTC
CDR3 length: 14; clone size: once; D gene: TRBD1; J gene: TRBJ2-7; V gene: TRBV27; CDR3 protein: CASSSPGQAYEQYF; CDR3 DNA: TGTGCCAGCAGTTCCCCGGGACAGGCCTACGAGCAGTACTTC
CDR3 length: 15; clone size: -; D gene: TRBD1; J gene: TRBJ1-3; V gene: TRBV6-5; CDR3 protein: CASSLQGISGNTIYF; CDR3 DNA: TGTGCCAGCAGCCTACAGGGGATCTCTGGAAACACCATATATTTT
CDR3 length: 14; clone size: -; D gene: -; J gene: TRBJ2-5; V gene: TRBV2; CDR3 protein: CASSEGRERETQYF; CDR3 DNA: TGTGCCAGCAGTGAAGGGAGGGAACGGGAGACCCAGTACTTC
CDR3 length: 14; clone size: -; D gene: -; J gene: TRBJ1-2; V gene: TRBV6-5; CDR3 protein: CASRTPQGVPAYTF; CDR3 DNA: TGTGCCAGCAGGACCCCACAGGGAGTACCCGCCTACACCTTC
CDR3 length: 16; clone size: -; D gene: -; J gene: TRBJ2-1; V gene: TRBV28; CDR3 protein: CASSLGGSGSYNEQFF; CDR3 DNA: TGTGCCAGCAGTTTAGGTGGGAGTGGCTCCTACAATGAGCAGTTCTTC
CDR3 length: 15; clone size: -; D gene: -; J gene: TRBJ2-7; V gene: TRBV30; CDR3 protein: CAWGGLGRGVNEQYF; CDR3 DNA: TGTGCCTGGGGAGGATTGGGGCGGGGAGTAAACGAGCAGTACTTC
CDR3 length: 12; clone size: -; D gene: -; J gene: TRBJ1-4; V gene: TRBV28; CDR3 protein: CASSRQREKLFF; CDR3 DNA: TGTGCCAGCAGTCGCCAGAGGGAAAAACTGTTTTTT
CDR3 length: 14; clone size: -; D gene: -; J gene: TRBJ1-1; V gene: TRBV19; CDR3 protein: CASSIRRRGTEAFF; CDR3 DNA: TGTGCCAGTAGTATTAGGAGGAGGGGCACTGAAGCTTTCTTT
CDR3 length: 13; clone size: once; D gene: -; J gene: TRBJ1-5; V gene: TRBV10-2; CDR3 protein: CASSESGGLPQHF; CDR3 DNA: TGCGCCAGCAGTGAGTCCGGGGGGCTGCCCCAGCATTTT
CDR3 length: 12; clone size: -; D gene: -; J gene: TRBJ2-7; V gene: TRBV28; CDR3 protein: CASKRMGYEQYF; CDR3 DNA: TGTGCCAGCAAGCGCATGGGCTACGAGCAGTACTTC
CDR3 length: 13; clone size: -; D gene: TRBD1; J gene: TRBJ2-7; V gene: TRBV27; CDR3 protein: CASSWDRVREQYF; CDR3 DNA: TGTGCCAGCAGTTGGGACAGGGTTCGCGAGCAGTACTTC